These 25 T cell receptor beta chains were sequenced from one sample in a study of T-cell memory formation after mild COVID-19. TCRdb redid the calling of the 5' RACE reads with MiXCR, one entry per CDR3 protein. The data show about 360,000 distinct CDR3 sequences, about an eighth seen once. Sequencing was carried out using PBMCs or a T cell subset sorted from them (not recorded which). These receptors were taken from a man aged 18 to 30 who had mild COVID-19 (a few samples of this study predate the infection). Cell type and time point are not known.

The V and J genes are TRBV5-4 and TRBJ1-2; no firm D call. Deletions cut 4 bases from V and 2 bases from J, with 15 bases between. CDR1 is SGHNT and CDR2 is YYREEE in the germline V gene (reference sequence). CDR3 length: 15 residues. The CDR3 nucleotides are TGTGCCAGCAGCCCGGACCCATCGGGGAACTATGGCTACACCTTC. It yields the protein CASSPDPSGNYGYTF.

This clonotype was detected a few times. The CDR3 loop is CASSVRTGGSPEAFF. The CDR3 DNA reads TGTGCCAGCAGCGTAAGGACAGGGGGCTCGCCTGAAGCTTTCTTT. The V and J genes are TRBV7-2 and TRBJ1-1, with TRBD1 identical over 11 bases. V gave up 5 bases and J gave up 6 bases; unmatched junction bases: 8. CDR1 is SGHTA, CDR2 FQGNSA, per germline. CDR3 length: 15 amino acids.

The chain uses TRBV12-3 or TRBV12-4 and TRBJ2-7; tentative D call: TRBD1 (6 bases). V lost 3 bases to trimming and J lost 4 bases, with 13 bases between them. The CDR3 sequence is 14 residues long. For the CDR3, the DNA is TGTGCCAGCAGTTTGCAGGGGCCAGAATACGAGCAGTACTTC. It codes for CASSLQGPEYEQYF.

This clonotype appeared a few times. This chain connects TRBV27 to TRBJ2-5; D might be TRBD2 (5 bases). This CDR3 spans 14 amino acids. CDR1 and CDR2 from the germline V gene are MNHEY and SMNVEV (reference sequence). Trimming stripped 3 bases from V and 5 bases from J, with 13 bases between. The CDR3 DNA is TGTGCCAGCAGTTTTAGTAGTTCGGGGGAGACCCAGTACTTC. Amino acids: CASSFSSSGETQYF.

The chain combines TRBV14 with TRBJ2-1; TRBD2 matches 11 bases. The CDR3 has 16 amino acids. CDR1 is SGHDN and CDR2 is FVKESK in the germline V gene. Trimming cost V 2 bases and J 3 bases; bases outside gene matches: 3. The CDR3 region is CASSQLTSGVYNEQFF. CDR3 DNA sequence: TGTGCCAGCAGCCAACTGACTAGCGGGGTCTACAATGAGCAGTTCTTC. The variable domain in full, completed from reference TRBV14 and TRBJ2-1, reads EAGVTQFPSHSVIEKGQTVTLRCDPISGHDNLYWYRRVMGKEIKFLLHFVKESKQDESGMPNNRFLAERTGGTYSTLKVQPAELEDSGVYFCASSQLTSGVYNEQFFGPGTRLTVL.

The V gene is TRBV10-1, the J gene TRBJ2-1, with D tentatively TRBD1 or TRBD2 (5 bases each). This CDR3 is built from 16 residues. The V gene's germline CDR1 is WNHNN and CDR2 SYGVQD (reference sequence). V lost 0 bases, J lost 9 bases, and 18 bases lay in between. The CDR3, as DNA: TGCGCCAGCAGTGAGTCCTTGGGGGAAGGTTTTAGTGAGCAGTTCTTC. Amino acids: CASSESLGEGFSEQFF.

This clonotype was detected a few times. The V gene is TRBV20-1, the J gene TRBJ2-1, with 8 bases that match TRBD2. V was clipped by 1 base and J by 3 bases; unmatched bases: 8. Germline-derived CDR1 and CDR2 are DFQATT and SNEGSKA (reference sequence). The CDR3 length is 16 residues. CDR3 sequence reads: CSARASGGAYYNEQFF. The CDR3 nucleotides read TGCAGTGCTAGAGCATCGGGGGGGGCCTACTACAATGAGCAGTTCTTC.

The chain uses TRBV29-1 and TRBJ1-1; 7 bases map to TRBD1. V lost 4 bases, J lost 10 bases, and 6 bases stayed unmatched. The CDR3 is 11 amino acids. Germline V gene sequence: CDR1 SQVTM, CDR2 ANQGSEA. This chain's CDR3 is CSVGDRTGAFF. The CDR3 DNA sequence: TGCAGCGTTGGTGATAGGACAGGAGCTTTCTTT.

The rearrangement links TRBV4-3 to TRBJ1-1; D unclear. Germline V gene sequence: CDR1 LGHNA, CDR2 YSLEER. Trimming took 0 bases from V and 0 from J, leaving 8 bases between them. This CDR3 region has 15 residues. Here the CDR3 reads CASSQDTYLNTEAFF. The CDR3 DNA sequence: TGCGCCAGCAGCCAAGATACCTATCTGAACACTGAAGCTTTCTTT.

This clonotype appeared a few times. This chain uses TRBV20-1 with TRBJ2-7; 7 bases match TRBD2. CDR1 is DFQATT, CDR2 SNEGSKA, per germline (reference sequence). Trimming removed 5 bases from V and 2 bases from J; junction bases left unmatched: 12. This CDR3 comprises 15 residues. The CDR3 DNA reads as TGCAGTGCTCGCCCTCCAGCGGGGCACACCTACGAGCAGTACTTC. It translates to CSARPPAGHTYEQYF.

The sample holds many counts of this clonotype. The V call is TRBV6-2 or TRBV6-3, the J call TRBJ2-1, with a weak D call TRBD2 (6 bases). With 7 bases removed from V and 10 bases from J, the gap between germline ends came to 11 bases. In germline, CDR1 is MNHEY, CDR2 SVGEGT. CDR3 length equals 11 residues. For the CDR3, the DNA is TGTGCCAGCAACGGGGGAGTCGAGCAGTTCTTC. Translating it yields CASNGGVEQFF.

The V gene is TRBV4-3, the J gene TRBJ1-2, with D unresolved. This CDR3 contains 19 residues. V lost 0 bases and J lost 6, with 26 bases in between. Germline values: CDR1 LGHNA, CDR2 YSLEER. The DNA of the CDR3 is TGCGCCAGCAGCCAAGATACTGAAACCGGGTCAGCCGATGTGGATGGCTACACCTTC. Translated: CASSQDTETGSADVDGYTF.

CDR3 DNA sequence: TGTGCCAGCAGAAGGACTAGCCAGTACCAAGAGACCCAGTACTTC. Translated, it gives CASRRTSQYQETQYF. The chain carries TRBV6-5 and TRBJ2-5, with 8 bases aligning to TRBD2. V lost 6 bases and J lost 0; bases outside the gene matches: 6. The CDR3 is made up of 15 amino acids. Germline V gives CDR1 MNHEY, CDR2 SVGAGI.

This clonotype showed up just a few times. The gene calls are TRBV7-2 and TRBJ1-1; no definite D call. V was pared by 5 bases and J by 4 bases, with 8 bases between. Per the germline V gene, CDR1 is SGHTA and CDR2 is FQGNSA. This CDR3 spans 12 amino acids. CDR3 loop: CASSTYSTEAFF. CDR3 nucleotides: TGTGCCAGCAGCACTTATAGCACTGAAGCTTTCTTT.

CDR3 residues: CASRDSLAGGPTDTQYF. The DNA for the CDR3 is TGTGCCAGCAGGGACTCCTTAGCGGGGGGCCCCACAGATACGCAGTATTTT. V and J are TRBV7-3 and TRBJ2-3; 10 bases map to TRBD2. Germline V lookup: CDR1 SGHTA, CDR2 FQGTGA. V shed 6 bases, J shed 2 bases, and the junction held 11 bases outside the gene matches. The CDR3 is 17 residues long.

This chain links TRBV7-8 with TRBJ2-6; tentatively, D is TRBD1 (6 bases). Germline V lookup: CDR1 SGHVS, CDR2 FQNEAQ. This CDR3 contains 16 residues. V lost 11 bases and J lost 0, with 17 bases in between. The CDR3 DNA reads TGTGCCCAGCGCATTTTGGGGGCCTCTGGGGCCAACGTCCTGACTTTC. Translation gives CAQRILGASGANVLTF.

This clonotype was counted a few times. The chain uses TRBV28 and TRBJ1-1; unclear D gene. The CDR3 extends over 17 amino acids. Germline loops: CDR1 MDHEN, CDR2 SYDVKM. The germline V and J ends were trimmed by 1 base and 1 base, with 16 bases remaining between them. This CDR3 is CASSLYVGVSGNTEAFF. The CDR3 DNA sequence: TGTGCCAGCAGTTTATACGTCGGGGTGAGCGGGAACACTGAAGCTTTCTTT.

This clonotype was counted between two and nine times. The genes are TRBV7-2 and TRBJ2-7, with D uncertain. Trimming took 5 bases from V and 6 from J, leaving 14 bases between them. The germline V gene encodes CDR1 SGHTA and CDR2 FQGNSA. The CDR3 loop spans 13 amino acids. The CDR3 here is CASSLVRATEQYV. The CDR3 nucleotides are TGTGCCAGCAGCCTGGTCCGGGCTACCGAGCAGTACGTC.

This clonotype was detected many times. The genes are TRBV5-1 and TRBJ1-3; D gene unclear. The V gene lost 2 bases and the J gene lost 5 bases, with 11 bases spanning the gap. This CDR3 comprises 14 residues. Germline CDR1 and CDR2: SGHRS and YFSETQ. The DNA for the CDR3 is TGCGCCAGCAGCTTATTCGGTTGGAGAAACACCATATATTTT. Translation gives CASSLFGWRNTIYF. The variable domain in full, completed from reference TRBV5-1 and TRBJ1-3, reads KAGVTQTPRYLIKTRGQQVTLSCSPISGHRSVSWYQQTPGQGLQFLFEYFSETQRNKGNFPGRFSGRQFSNSRSEMNVSTLELGDSALYLCASSLFGWRNTIYFGEGSWLTVV.

This clonotype was observed at least ten times. The chain recombines TRBV5-4 with TRBJ2-1, with D unclear. The germline V and J ends were trimmed by 0 bases and 10 bases, with 8 bases remaining between them. The CDR3 has 12 residues. Germline assignment: CDR1 SGHNT and CDR2 YYREEE (reference sequence). CDR3 amino acids: CASSLDSGEQFF. For the CDR3, the DNA is TGTGCCAGCAGCTTGGATTCCGGGGAGCAGTTCTTC.

CDR3 coding DNA: TGTGCCAGCAGTATGGATATGGTGAACACTGAAGCTTTCTTT. The encoded protein is CASSMDMVNTEAFF. The chain uses TRBV28 and TRBJ1-1; D ambiguous. This CDR3 has 14 residues. Trimming removed 5 bases from V and 0 bases from J, with 10 bases in between. The germline V gene encodes CDR1 MDHEN and CDR2 SYDVKM.

The sample holds a few counts of this clonotype. This rearrangement joins TRBV18 to TRBJ2-3; D possibly corresponds to TRBD1 (5 bases). CDR3 length: 16 residues. Germline CDR1 is KGHSH and CDR2 is LQKENI. V dropped 3 bases and J dropped 0 bases, with 13 bases sitting between them. CDR3 nucleotide sequence: TGTGCCAGCTCACCTAGGACAAAAACTAGCACAGATACGCAGTATTTT. This sequence encodes CASSPRTKTSTDTQYF.

This chain uses TRBV4-2 with TRBJ1-4; D is perhaps TRBD1 (6 bases). The CDR3 totals 14 residues. V was pared by 2 bases and J by 6 bases, with 10 bases between. Germline-derived CDR1 and CDR2 are LGHNA and YNFKEQ. This chain's CDR3 is CASSQMGAHEKLFF. The CDR3 DNA reads as TGTGCCAGCAGCCAAATGGGGGCGCATGAAAAACTGTTTTTT.

V is TRBV6-6 and J is TRBJ2-3; D is unclear. Trimming shortened V by 7 bases and J by 3 bases, and 8 bases separated the two germline ends. Germline CDR1 MNHNY, CDR2 SVGAGI (reference sequence). The CDR3 is 12 residues long. Here the CDR3 reads CASTPTTDTQYF. CDR3 in DNA: TGTGCCAGCACCCCTACTACAGATACGCAGTATTTT.

This rearrangement joins TRBV6-5 to TRBJ2-3, with 8 bases aligning to TRBD2. V shed 2 bases and J 4 bases; nucleotides not matched to a gene: 8. Germline CDR1 reads MNHEY; CDR2 reads SVGAGI. There are 16 residues in the CDR3. CDR3 protein: CASSYRGGGNADTQYF. The CDR3 DNA reads as TGTGCCAGCAGTTACAGGGGCGGGGGGAATGCAGATACGCAGTATTTT.